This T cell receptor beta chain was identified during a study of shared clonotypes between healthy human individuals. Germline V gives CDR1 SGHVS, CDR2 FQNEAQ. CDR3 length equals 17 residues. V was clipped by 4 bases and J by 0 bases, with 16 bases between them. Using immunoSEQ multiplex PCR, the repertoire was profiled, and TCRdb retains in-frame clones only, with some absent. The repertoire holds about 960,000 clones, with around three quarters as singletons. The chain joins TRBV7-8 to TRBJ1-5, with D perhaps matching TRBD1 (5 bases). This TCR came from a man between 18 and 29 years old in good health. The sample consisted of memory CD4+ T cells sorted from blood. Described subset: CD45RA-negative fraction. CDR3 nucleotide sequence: TGTGCCAGCAGCTCCGGGGGGGAAATCTATAGCAATCAGCCCCAGCATTTT. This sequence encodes CASSSGGEIYSNQPQHF.